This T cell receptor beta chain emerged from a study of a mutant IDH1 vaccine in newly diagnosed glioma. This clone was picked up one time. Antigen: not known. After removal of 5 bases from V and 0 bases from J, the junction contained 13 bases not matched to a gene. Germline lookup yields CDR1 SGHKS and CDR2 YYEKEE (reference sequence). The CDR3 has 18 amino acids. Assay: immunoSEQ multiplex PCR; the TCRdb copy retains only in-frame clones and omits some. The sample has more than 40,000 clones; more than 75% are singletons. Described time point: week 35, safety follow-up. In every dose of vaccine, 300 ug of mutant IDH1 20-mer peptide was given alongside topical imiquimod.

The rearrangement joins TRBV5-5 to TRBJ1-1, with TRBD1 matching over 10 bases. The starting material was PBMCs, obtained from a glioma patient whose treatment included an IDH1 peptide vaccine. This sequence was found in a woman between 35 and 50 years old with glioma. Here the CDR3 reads CASRYDMGQGSMNTEAFF. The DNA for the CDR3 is TGTGCCAGCAGATATGACATGGGACAGGGGAGCATGAACACTGAAGCTTTCTTT.